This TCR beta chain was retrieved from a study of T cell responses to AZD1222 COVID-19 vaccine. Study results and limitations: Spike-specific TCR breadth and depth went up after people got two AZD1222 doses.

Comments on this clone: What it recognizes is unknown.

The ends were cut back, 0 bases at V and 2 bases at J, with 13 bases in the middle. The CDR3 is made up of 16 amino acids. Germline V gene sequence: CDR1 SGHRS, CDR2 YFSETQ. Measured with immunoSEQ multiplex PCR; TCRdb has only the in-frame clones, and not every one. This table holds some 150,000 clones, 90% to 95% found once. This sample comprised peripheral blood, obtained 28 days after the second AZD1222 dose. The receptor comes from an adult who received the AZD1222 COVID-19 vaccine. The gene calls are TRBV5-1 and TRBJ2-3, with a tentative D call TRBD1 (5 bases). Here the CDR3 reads CASSLEGRQNTDTQYF. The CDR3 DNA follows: TGCGCCAGCAGCTTGGAAGGACGACAGAACACAGATACGCAGTATTTT.